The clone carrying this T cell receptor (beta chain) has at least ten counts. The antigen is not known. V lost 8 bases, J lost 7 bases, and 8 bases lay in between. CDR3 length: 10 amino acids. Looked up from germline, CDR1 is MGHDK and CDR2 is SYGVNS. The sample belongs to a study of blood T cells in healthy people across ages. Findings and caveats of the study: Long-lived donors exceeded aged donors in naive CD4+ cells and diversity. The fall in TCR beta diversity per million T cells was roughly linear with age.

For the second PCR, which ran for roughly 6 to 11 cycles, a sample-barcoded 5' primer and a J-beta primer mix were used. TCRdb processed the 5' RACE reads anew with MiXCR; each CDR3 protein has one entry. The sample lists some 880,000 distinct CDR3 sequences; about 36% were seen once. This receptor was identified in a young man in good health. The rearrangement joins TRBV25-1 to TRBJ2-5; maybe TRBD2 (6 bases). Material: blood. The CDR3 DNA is TGTGCCAGCGACGGGGGGACCCAGTACTTC. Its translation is CASDGGTQYF.